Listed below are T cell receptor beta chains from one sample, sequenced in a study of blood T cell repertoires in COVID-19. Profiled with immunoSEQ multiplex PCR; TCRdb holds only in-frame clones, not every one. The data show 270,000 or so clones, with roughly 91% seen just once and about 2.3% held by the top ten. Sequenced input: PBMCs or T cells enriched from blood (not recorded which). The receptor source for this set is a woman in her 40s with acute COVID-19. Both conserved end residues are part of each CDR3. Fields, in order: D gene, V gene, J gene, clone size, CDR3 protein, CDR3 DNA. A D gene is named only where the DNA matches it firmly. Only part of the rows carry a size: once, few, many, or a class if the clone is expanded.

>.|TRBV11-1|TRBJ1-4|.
CASSLVSSNLNEKLFF
TGTGCCAGCAGCTTAGTCTCTTCGAATCTAAATGAAAAACTGTTTTTT
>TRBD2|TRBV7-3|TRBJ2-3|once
CASSKGTSGSSDTQYF
TGTGCCAGCAGCAAAGGGACTAGCGGGAGTTCAGATACGCAGTATTTT
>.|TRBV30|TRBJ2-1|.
CAWSGGQPYNEQFF
TGTGCCTGGAGTGGGGGCCAGCCCTACAATGAGCAGTTCTTC
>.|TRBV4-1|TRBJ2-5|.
CASSQGWRETQYF
TGCGCCAGCAGCCAAGGCTGGCGGGAGACCCAGTACTTC
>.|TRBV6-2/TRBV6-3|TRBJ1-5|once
CASSFGTTAQPQHF
TGTGCCAGCAGTTTTGGGACAACCGCTCAGCCCCAGCATTTT
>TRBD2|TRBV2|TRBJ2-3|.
CASSPTGTRSDTQYF
TGTGCCAGCAGCCCGACGGGGACTAGGTCAGATACGCAGTATTTT
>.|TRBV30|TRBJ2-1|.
CAWSAQNEQFF
TGTGCCTGGAGCGCACAGAATGAGCAGTTCTTC
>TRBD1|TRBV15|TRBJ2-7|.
CATSVHRDSTYEQYF
TGTGCCACCAGCGTGCACCGGGACAGCACCTACGAGCAGTACTTC
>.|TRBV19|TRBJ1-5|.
CASSTGLRVNQPQHF
TGTGCCAGTAGTACGGGGTTAAGGGTTAATCAGCCCCAGCATTTT
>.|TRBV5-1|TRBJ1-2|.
CASSEDRGGWVNYGYTF
TGCGCCAGCAGCGAGGATAGGGGAGGGTGGGTCAACTATGGCTACACCTTC
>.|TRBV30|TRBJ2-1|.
CAWSAGREQFF
TGTGCCTGGAGCGCGGGACGTGAGCAGTTCTTC
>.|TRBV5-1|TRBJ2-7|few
CASSLGEAGYEQYF
TGCGCCAGCAGCTTGGGGGAGGCCGGCTACGAGCAGTACTTC
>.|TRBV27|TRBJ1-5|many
CASSRQGGQPQHF
TGTGCCAGCAGTCGGCAGGGAGGACAGCCCCAGCATTTT
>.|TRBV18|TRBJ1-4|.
CASSPPGTGANEKLFF
TGTGCCAGCTCACCACCAGGAACAGGAGCTAATGAAAAACTGTTTTTT
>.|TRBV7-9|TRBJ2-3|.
CASSPLGATQYF
TGTGCCAGCAGTCCCCTAGGAGCGACGCAGTATTTT
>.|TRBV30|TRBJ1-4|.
CAWSWQDNEKLFF
TGTGCCTGGAGTTGGCAGGATAATGAAAAACTGTTTTTT
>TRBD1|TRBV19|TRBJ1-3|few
CASSLDPGQGGSGNTIYF
TGTGCCAGTAGCCTGGACCCGGGACAGGGGGGCTCTGGAAACACCATATATTTT
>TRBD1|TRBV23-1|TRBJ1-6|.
CASSQLGRGNSPLHF
TGCGCCAGCAGTCAATTAGGCAGGGGGAATTCACCCCTCCACTTT
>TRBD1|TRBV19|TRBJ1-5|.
CASSPTDRGRTNQPQHF
TGTGCCAGTAGTCCAACAGACAGGGGGCGGACGAATCAGCCCCAGCATTTT
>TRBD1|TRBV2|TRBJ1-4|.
CASSPDRQNEKLFF
TGTGCCAGCAGTCCGGACAGGCAGAATGAAAAACTGTTTTTT
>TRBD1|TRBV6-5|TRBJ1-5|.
CASSYSRDSPQPQHF
TGTGCCAGCAGTTACTCGAGGGACAGTCCTCAGCCCCAGCATTTT
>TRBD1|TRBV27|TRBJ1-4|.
CASSPFQTGGNEKLFF
TGTGCCAGCAGTCCGTTTCAAACAGGGGGGAATGAAAAACTGTTTTTT
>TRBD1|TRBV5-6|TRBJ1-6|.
CASSLAGGQGNSPLHF
TGTGCCAGCAGCTTGGCTGGGGGACAGGGTAATTCACCCCTCCACTTT
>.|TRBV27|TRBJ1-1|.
CASRPMGDMNTEAFF
TGTGCCAGCAGGCCAATGGGGGACATGAACACTGAAGCTTTCTTT
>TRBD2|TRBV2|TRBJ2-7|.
CASSEGSILAEDYEQYF
TGTGCCAGCAGTGAAGGTTCGATCCTAGCGGAGGACTACGAGCAGTACTTC
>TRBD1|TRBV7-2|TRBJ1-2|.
CASSLGQGARGYTF
TGTGCCAGCAGCTTAGGACAGGGGGCGCGGGGCTACACCTTC
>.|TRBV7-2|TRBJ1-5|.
CASSLDPYSNQPQHF
TGTGCCAGCAGCTTAGATCCGTATAGCAATCAGCCCCAGCATTTT
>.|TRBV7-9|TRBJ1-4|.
CASSPTGATNEKLFF
TGTGCCAGCAGCCCCACAGGCGCAACTAATGAAAAACTGTTTTTT
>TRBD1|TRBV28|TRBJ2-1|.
CASSPYHQLLGQGREQFF
TGTGCCAGCAGTCCTTACCACCAACTTTTAGGACAGGGTCGAGAGCAGTTCTTC
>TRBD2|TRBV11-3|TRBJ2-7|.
CASSITSGSTYEQYF
TGTGCCAGCAGCATTACTAGCGGGAGTACCTACGAGCAGTACTTC
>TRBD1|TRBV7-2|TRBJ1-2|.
CASSPTPGQGIGYTF
TGTGCCAGCAGCCCAACGCCGGGACAGGGTATTGGCTACACCTTC
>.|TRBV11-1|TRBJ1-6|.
CASSLATYSGGSPLHF
TGTGCCAGCAGCTTAGCGACATATTCCGGAGGTTCACCCCTCCACTTT
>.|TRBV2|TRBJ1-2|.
CASIDLRAYGYTF
TGTGCCAGCATAGATCTGAGGGCCTATGGCTACACCTTC
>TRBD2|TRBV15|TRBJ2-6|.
CATSRGASGVKGGANVLTF
TGTGCCACCAGCAGAGGGGCTAGCGGTGTCAAGGGGGGGGCCAACGTCCTGACTTTC
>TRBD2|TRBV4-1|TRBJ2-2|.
CASSLRGGLDTGELFF
TGCGCCAGCAGCCTACGGGGGGGCCTCGACACCGGGGAGCTGTTTTTT
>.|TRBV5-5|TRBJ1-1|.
CASSLADPRGNTEAFF
TGTGCCAGCAGCTTGGCGGATCCCCGGGGGAACACTGAAGCTTTCTTT
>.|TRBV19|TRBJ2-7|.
CATSLSYEQYF
TGTGCCACGTCTCTTTCCTACGAGCAGTACTTC
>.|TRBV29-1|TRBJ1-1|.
CSVWTDLNTEAFF
TGCAGCGTGTGGACAGATTTGAACACTGAAGCTTTCTTT
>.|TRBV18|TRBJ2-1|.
CASSPRSTDNEQFF
TGTGCCAGCTCACCACGGAGTACCGACAATGAGCAGTTCTTC
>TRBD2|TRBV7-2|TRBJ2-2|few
CASSFREGLTTGELFF
TGTGCCAGCAGCTTTAGGGAGGGCCTTACCACCGGGGAGCTGTTTTTT
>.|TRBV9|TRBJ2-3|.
CASSVTLSTDTQYF
TGTGCCAGCAGCGTAACTTTGAGCACAGATACGCAGTATTTT
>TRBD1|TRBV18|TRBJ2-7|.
CASSRTTGTEYEQYF
TGTGCCAGCTCACGAACAACCGGGACAGAGTACGAGCAGTACTTC
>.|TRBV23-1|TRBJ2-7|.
CASSHFRTGGIVYEQYF
TGCGCCAGCAGTCATTTCCGGACTGGCGGGATAGTCTACGAGCAGTACTTC
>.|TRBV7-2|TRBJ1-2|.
CASSLVLGGGLGGYTF
TGTGCCAGCAGCTTAGTTTTAGGTGGAGGGTTGGGGGGCTACACCTTC
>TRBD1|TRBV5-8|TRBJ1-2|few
CASSPYLGGQGASGYTF
TGTGCCAGCAGCCCCTACCTCGGGGGACAGGGGGCCTCTGGCTACACCTTC
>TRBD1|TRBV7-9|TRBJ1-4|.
CASSLATGVYEKLFF
TGTGCCAGCAGCTTAGCAACAGGGGTGTATGAAAAACTGTTTTTT
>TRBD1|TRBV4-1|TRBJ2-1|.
CASKGDRRNEQFF
TGCGCCAGCAAAGGGGACAGGCGGAATGAGCAGTTCTTC
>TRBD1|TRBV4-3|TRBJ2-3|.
CASSQEPGGLRGDTQYF
TGCGCCAGCAGCCAAGAGCCAGGGGGCCTCCGTGGGGATACGCAGTATTTT
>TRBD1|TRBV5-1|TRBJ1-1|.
CASSLGQGEAFF
TGCGCCAGCAGCCTAGGACAGGGTGAAGCTTTCTTT
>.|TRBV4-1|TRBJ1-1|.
CASSQHGGTEAFF
TGCGCCAGCAGCCAACATGGAGGGACTGAAGCTTTCTTT
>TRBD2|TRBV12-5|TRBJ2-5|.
CASGTGLAGVHF
TGTGCTAGTGGTACCGGACTAGCGGGTGTTCACTTC
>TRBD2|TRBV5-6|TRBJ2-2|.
CASSPTSGKDTGELFF
TGTGCCAGCAGCCCGACTAGCGGGAAAGACACCGGGGAGCTGTTTTTT